The 27 T cell receptor beta chains given below trace back to one sample, sequenced in a study of regulatory T cells in long-lasting Graves disease. Time point described: persistent/refractory GD, antithyroid drugs over 5 years with positive TRAb. With RNA extracted from PBMCs as input, the TCR library was made. Sequencing libraries for TCR beta were prepared with iRepertoire HTBI primers and Arm-PCR of CDR3 regions. MiXCR was run by TCRdb on the multiplex PCR reads, yielding one entry per CDR3 protein. The sample holds fewer than 450,000 distinct CDR3 sequences; 20% to 25% are singletons and the top ten take about a fifth. Sequenced material: peripheral blood mononuclear cells (PBMCs), taken when the disease was refractory, from a patient treated with antithyroid drugs. Receptor source: a female donor with Graves disease.

In its sample, this clonotype was seen a few times. This chain uses TRBV7-2 with TRBJ2-5; 14 bases are a match to TRBD2. The DNA end favors TRBJ2-1, so the J call may be wrong. CDR1 and CDR2 from the germline V gene are SGHTA and FQGNSA. The CDR3 covers 17 residues. CDR3 region: CASSLTGTSGSRNEQFF. The CDR3 coding sequence is TGTGCCAGCAGCTTAACCGGGACTAGCGGGAGTCGGAATGAGCAGTTCTTC.

A word on this clonotype: This clone may be a read error of a much larger clone one base away. The chain has TRBV15 and TRBJ1-4, with D perhaps TRBD1 (5 bases). CDR1 is LNHNV and CDR2 is YYDKDF in the germline V gene (reference sequence). The CDR3 is made up of 16 amino acids. In DNA form, the CDR3 reads TGTGTCACCAGCAGACGATCCGGGACCCAGAATGAAAAACTGTTTTTT. Protein sequence: CVTSRRSGTQNEKLFF.

The chain combines TRBV20-1 with TRBJ2-7; 9 positions match TRBD2. Unmatched junction bases numbered 5, after V lost 5 bases and J lost 0 bases. The CDR3 is 14 amino acids. Germline values: CDR1 DFQATT, CDR2 SNEGSKA (reference sequence). The CDR3 DNA sequence: TGCAGTGCTGACATTAGCGGGAGCTCCTACGAGCAGTACTTC. It translates to CSADISGSSYEQYF.

This clonotype was detected ten times or more. The chain combines TRBV28 with TRBJ1-2; 7 nucleotides agree with TRBD1. CDR3 length: 16 residues. Losses at the gene ends were 3 bases for V and 4 bases for J; bases not matched to a gene: 11. From germline, CDR1 is MDHEN and CDR2 SYDVKM. CDR3 residues: CASSLGGRGQVYGYTF. The CDR3 nucleotides are TGTGCCAGCAGTTTGGGAGGAAGGGGGCAAGTCTATGGCTACACCTTC.

This clonotype was observed at least ten times. The gene calls are TRBV6-2 or TRBV6-3 and TRBJ1-1, with D perhaps matching TRBD1 (5 bases). Germline V lookup: CDR1 MNHEY, CDR2 SVGEGT. This CDR3 is built from 14 residues. V lost 5 bases and J 0 bases, leaving 10 bases between the germline ends. For the CDR3, the DNA is TGTGCCAGCAGTGAGGGCAGGGTGAACACTGAAGCTTTCTTT. This codes for CASSEGRVNTEAFF.

This clonotype was counted a few times. The gene calls are TRBV7-9 and TRBJ1-1, with D unclear. V lost 2 bases, J lost 4 bases, and 11 bases lay in between. The V gene's germline CDR1 is SEHNR and CDR2 FQNEAQ (reference sequence). CDR3 size: 14 residues. CDR3 nucleotide sequence: TGTGCCAGCAGCTTAACCGGCAGAAGCACTGAAGCTTTCTTT. This sequence encodes CASSLTGRSTEAFF.

The table lists this clonotype with many counts. The genes are TRBV7-3 and TRBJ2-5; TRBD1 aligns across 11 bases. The CDR3 is 15 amino acids. CDR1 SGHTA and CDR2 FQGTGA come from the germline V gene. J was trimmed by 2 bases and V by 5 bases; bases with no gene match: 4. The CDR3, as DNA: TGTGCCAGCAGCCTCGGGACAGGGGGACAAGAGACCCAGTACTTC. Translated: CASSLGTGGQETQYF. The full variable domain, in which reference TRBV7-3 and TRBJ2-5 provide the parts outside the CDR3, is GAGVSQTPSNKVTEKGKYVELRCDPISGHTALYWYRQSLGQGPEFLIYFQGTGAADDSGLPNDRFFAVRPEGSVSTLKIQRTERGDSAVYLCASSLGTGGQETQYFGPGTRLLVL.

This clonotype was seen at least ten times. The CDR3 bases are TGCGCCAGCCTACTAGGGGACAGGGGTAATTCACCCCTCCACTTT. Residues: CASLLGDRGNSPLHF. The chain combines TRBV10-2 with TRBJ1-6, with 10 nucleotides matching TRBD1. Trimming cost V 8 bases and J 6 bases; bases outside gene matches: 7. The CDR3 contains 15 residues. The germline gives CDR1 WSHSY, CDR2 SAAADI.

In its sample, this clonotype was seen many times. V usage is TRBV6-4 and J usage is TRBJ1-1; 12 bases agree with TRBD1. The V gene end was trimmed by 2 bases and the J gene end by 6 bases; junction bases not matched to a gene: 1. Germline CDR1 is MRHNA and CDR2 is SNTAGT. The CDR3 has 14 amino acids. The CDR3 DNA is TGTGCCAGCAGTGACGGGACAGGGGGCTCTGAAGCTTTCTTT. It codes for CASSDGTGGSEAFF.

This clonotype was detected many times. V usage is TRBV2 and J usage is TRBJ2-7; D remains ambiguous. Between the trimmed V and J ends, which lost 10 bases and 6 bases, there was a span of 25 bases. The germline CDR1 and CDR2 sequences are SNHLY and FYNNEI. The CDR3 runs to 15 residues. The CDR3 nucleotides read TGTGCCAACACCGTAAATCCCGGGTTCAGAGCCGAGCAGTACTTC. Its translation: CANTVNPGFRAEQYF.

The chain combines TRBV7-2 with TRBJ2-4; the D call may be TRBD1 or TRBD2 (5 bases each). V shed 5 bases and J shed 6 bases, with 11 bases lying between them. The CDR3 is 13 residues long. Germline V gene data show CDR1 as SGHTA and CDR2 as FQGNSA. The CDR3 region is CASSPSRGNIQYF. Here the CDR3 DNA reads TGTGCCAGCAGCCCGTCGAGGGGAAACATTCAGTACTTC.

Points on this clonotype: Since a much larger clone is just one base distant, this may be a read error. CDR3 region: CASTPGQRATQYF. CDR3 coding DNA: TGTGCCAGCACCCCGGGACAGAGGGCGACCCAGTACTTC. The chain links TRBV28 to TRBJ2-5; TRBD1 agrees at 7 bases. The germline gives CDR1 MDHEN, CDR2 SYDVKM. The CDR3 spans 13 residues. The trim removed 7 bases at V and 7 bases at J, leaving 9 bases unmatched.

This clonotype was seen only a few times. The junction differs from germline at one of its ends, possibly a read error. The chain has TRBV7-7 and TRBJ2-7; 14 nucleotides match TRBD2. CDR3 size: 15 residues. Looked up from germline, CDR1 is SSHAT and CDR2 is FNYEAQ (reference sequence). The CDR3 coding sequence is TGTGCTAGCAGCTCAAAGGGACTAGCGGGGGTCGAGCAGTACTTC. Protein sequence: CASSSKGLAGVEQYF.

This clonotype was seen only a few times. This chain connects TRBV9 to TRBJ1-3; 7 nucleotides line up with TRBD1. Looked up from germline, CDR1 is SGDLS and CDR2 is YYNGEE. V gave up 4 bases and J gave up 4 bases; unmatched junction bases: 17. The length of the CDR3 is 18 residues. The CDR3 region is CASSLGGRSTGPGNTIYF. The DNA for the CDR3 is TGTGCCAGCAGCCTAGGAGGGCGGTCGACAGGGCCGGGAAACACCATATATTTT.

This clonotype appeared many times. The V call is TRBV2, the J call TRBJ2-7; TRBD1 agrees at 11 bases. Per the germline V gene, CDR1 is SNHLY and CDR2 is FYNNEI. V dropped 1 base and J dropped 0; count of bases not matched to a gene: 8. This CDR3 has 18 residues. CDR3 loop: CASSEVVGQGDFSYEQYF. The CDR3 DNA reads TGTGCCAGCAGTGAAGTTGTGGGACAGGGGGATTTCTCCTACGAGCAGTACTTC.

This clonotype was recorded at least ten times. This chain links TRBV7-9 with TRBJ2-7; maybe TRBD1 (7 bases). This CDR3 comprises 14 residues. Trimming stripped 3 bases from V and 2 bases from J, with 11 bases between. Germline lookup yields CDR1 SEHNR and CDR2 FQNEAQ (reference sequence). Here the CDR3 DNA reads TGTGCCAGCAGCTTGTCAGGGGGGCCCTACGAGCAGTACTTC. Its translation: CASSLSGGPYEQYF.

This clonotype was detected many times. The chain combines TRBV15 with TRBJ1-5; 10 bases are a match to TRBD1. CDR1 and CDR2 from the germline V gene are LNHNV and YYDKDF (reference sequence). V gave up 9 bases and J gave up 0 bases; unmatched junction bases: 8. The CDR3 consists of 16 residues. CDR3 nucleotide sequence: TGTGCCACAGCCCGGACAGGGGGATATAGCAATCAGCCCCAGCATTTT. Translation: CATARTGGYSNQPQHF.

The J gene is TRBJ1-6, the V gene TRBV5-5; the D is unclear. Trimming shortened V by 0 bases and J by 5 bases, and 3 bases separated the two germline ends. CDR1 is SGHKS and CDR2 is YYEKEE in the germline V gene (reference sequence). The CDR3 is 13 amino acids. Here the CDR3 reads CASSLGDNSPLHF. The CDR3 nucleotides read TGTGCCAGCAGCTTGGGGGATAATTCACCCCTCCACTTT.

This clonotype has a count of ten or more. V and J are TRBV5-1 and TRBJ2-2; TRBD2 aligns across 12 bases. Germline V lookup: CDR1 SGHRS, CDR2 YFSETQ. The junction had 6 bases not matched to a gene; V was cut back by 5 bases and J by 7 bases. This CDR3 is 15 amino acids long. DNA of the CDR3: TGCGCCAGCAGACGGACTAGCGGGAAGGTCGGGGAGCTGTTTTTT. Its protein product is CASRRTSGKVGELFF.

This clonotype was recorded many times. Possible read error: a much larger clone is one base away. The chain recombines TRBV7-9 with TRBJ2-7; D may be TRBD1 (6 bases). Germline V lookup: CDR1 SEHNR, CDR2 FQNEAQ (reference sequence). Trimming cost V 2 bases and J 2 bases, with 7 bases left between them. The CDR3 is 13 residues long. The CDR3 spells CASSLNRAYEQYF. The CDR3 nucleotides are TGTGCCAGCAGCTTAAACAGGGCCTACGAGCAGTACTTC.

This CDR3 reads CASSLSQGYSTGELFF. The CDR3 DNA sequence: TGTGCCAGCAGCTTATCACAGGGCTACTCCACCGGGGAGCTGTTTTTT. The J gene is TRBJ2-2, the V gene TRBV7-9, with D perhaps matching TRBD1 (6 bases). Germline CDR1 reads SEHNR; CDR2 reads FQNEAQ (reference sequence). This CDR3 region has 16 residues. V gave up 2 bases and J gave up 4 bases, with 14 bases separating them.

J is TRBJ1-4 and V is TRBV28; tentative D call: TRBD1 (5 bases). The V gene's germline CDR1 is MDHEN and CDR2 SYDVKM. Trimming cost V 7 bases and J 14 bases, with 17 bases left between them. This CDR3 has 12 residues. CDR3: CASISGTAGLFF. CDR3 DNA sequence: TGTGCCAGCATATCCGGGACCGCTGGGCTGTTTTTT. Complete variable domain (other parts from reference TRBV28 and TRBJ1-4): DVKVTQSSRYLVKRTGEKVFLECVQDMDHENMFWYRQDPGLGLRLIYFSYDVKMKEKGDIPEGYSVSREKKERFSLILESASTNQTSMYLCASISGTAGLFFGSGTQLSVL.

This chain joins TRBV7-9 and TRBJ2-1, with 8 bases lining up with TRBD2. The V segment lost 4 bases and the J segment 5 bases; nucleotides outside the gene matches: 7. The CDR3 has 15 residues. CDR1 SEHNR and CDR2 FQNEAQ come from the germline V gene (reference sequence). The CDR3 protein is CASSSRTSFDNEQFF. The CDR3, as DNA: TGTGCCAGCAGCTCGAGGACTAGCTTCGACAATGAGCAGTTCTTC.

Concerning this clonotype: One end of the junction is discordant with germline, which a read error may explain. The V call is TRBV15, the J call TRBJ1-1, with 7 bases fitting TRBD1. The germline gives CDR1 LNHNV, CDR2 YYDKDF (reference sequence). The CDR3 consists of 15 residues. The CDR3 sequence: CATGRPQGTNTEAFF. Here the CDR3 DNA reads TGTGCCACCGGCAGGCCACAGGGGACGAACACTGAGGCTTTCTTT.

This clonotype was seen many times. The chain has TRBV27 and TRBJ1-5; 7 nucleotides agree with TRBD1. The germline V gene has CDR1 MNHEY and CDR2 SMNVEV (reference sequence). The CDR3 is 14 amino acids. Unmatched junction bases numbered 14, after V lost 8 bases and J lost 10 bases. The CDR3 here is CASGATGTYGPQHF. Written as DNA, the CDR3 is TGTGCCAGCGGGGCGACAGGGACTTATGGTCCCCAGCATTTT.

This clonotype was observed a handful of times. The genes are TRBV6-1 and TRBJ1-1; TRBD1 might be the D (5 bases). Germline loops: CDR1 MNHNS, CDR2 SASEGT. Trimming left V 3 bases short and J 2 bases short, with 7 bases between. CDR3 length equals 13 residues. As DNA, the CDR3 is TGTGCCAGCAGTGATACAGGCAACACTGAAGCTTTCTTT. Protein sequence: CASSDTGNTEAFF.

The chain links TRBV3-1 to TRBJ1-6; D uncertain. The CDR3 contains 13 residues. Trimming removed 0 bases from V and 11 bases from J, with 8 bases in between. CDR1 and CDR2 from the germline V gene are LGHDT and YNNKEL (reference sequence). This CDR3 is CASSQESITPLHF. The CDR3 DNA follows: TGTGCCAGCAGCCAAGAATCAATTACACCCCTCCACTTT.